This T cell receptor beta chain is drawn from a study of a mutant IDH1 vaccine in newly diagnosed glioma. Study as a whole: Vaccination of patients was performed eight times, in weeks 1, 3, 5, 7, 11, 15, 19 and 23. Following radiotherapy alone, or alongside temozolomide cycles, vaccination was started after an interval of 4-6 weeks. Those enrolled had earlier been treated with radiotherapy, temozolomide, or both, mostly both. Findings of the study overall: Evidence of vaccine-induced immune responses was documented in over 85% of patients.

The data were produced by immunoSEQ multiplex PCR, yet TCRdb's version contains in-frame clones alone and is incomplete. The data contain some 130,000 clones, about four fifths of them seen just once; the ten biggest clones take up around 5.5%. Time point defined: week 11, during vaccination. Vaccinated patients received 300 ug of mutant IDH1 20-mer peptide per dose, with topical imiquimod. Worth noting for this clone: What it recognizes is unknown.

Germline CDR1 and CDR2: SGDLS and YYNGEE. Trimming removed 0 bases at V and 5 bases at J, with 9 bases between. CDR3 length equals 14 residues. The sample in question was PBMCs, obtained from a glioma patient whose treatment included an IDH1 peptide vaccine. V gene TRBV9 combines with J gene TRBJ2-4; tentatively, D is TRBD1 or TRBD2 (5 bases each). This TCR came from a man aged 35-49 years with glioma. In nucleotides, the CDR3 is TGTGCCAGCAGCGTAGGAGGGGCCCAAAACATTCAGTACTTC. Translated, it gives CASSVGGAQNIQYF.